Listed below are T cell receptor beta chains from one sample, sequenced in a study of lymphopenia after photon versus proton radiotherapy. The data were produced by immunoSEQ multiplex PCR, yet TCRdb's version contains in-frame clones alone and is incomplete. The sample lists 13,000 or so clones; roughly 90% were seen once. This specimen consisted of peripheral blood, obtained from a patient treated with proton-based radiotherapy. These receptors were collected from a man in his 60s with pancreatic cancer. Each CDR3 is given with its conserved first and last residue. The order of the fields is clone size, V gene, J gene, D gene, CDR3 DNA, CDR3 protein. D genes are given only for firm matches. The size of a clone is reported for some rows only, either as once, few or many, or as a class for expanded clones.

clone_size: NA; v_call: TRBV11-2; j_call: TRBJ2-7; d_call: TRBD2; cdr3_nt: TGTGCCAGCACCCGGTCTCTAGCGGGAGGGGGGTCCTACGAGCAGTACTTC; cdr3_aa: CASTRSLAGGGSYEQYF
clone_size: NA; v_call: TRBV28; j_call: TRBJ2-1; d_call: TRBD2; cdr3_nt: TGTGCCAGCAGCCCTAGCGGGTACTCCTACAATGAGCAGTTCTTC; cdr3_aa: CASSPSGYSYNEQFF
clone_size: NA; v_call: TRBV2; j_call: TRBJ2-5; d_call: TRBD2; cdr3_nt: TGTGCCAGCGGGCCTAGCGGCGGTCAAGAGACCCAGTACTTC; cdr3_aa: CASGPSGGQETQYF
clone_size: NA; v_call: TRBV15; j_call: TRBJ1-1; d_call: TRBD1; cdr3_nt: TGTGCCACCAGCAGAGACTCCGGGACAGGGAAAACTGAAGCTTTCTTT; cdr3_aa: CATSRDSGTGKTEAFF
clone_size: NA; v_call: TRBV25-1; j_call: TRBJ2-1; d_call: NA; cdr3_nt: TGTGCCAGCAAGGGTAGACTATCGGAGCAGTTCTTC; cdr3_aa: CASKGRLSEQFF
clone_size: NA; v_call: TRBV7-8; j_call: TRBJ1-5; d_call: TRBD1; cdr3_nt: TGTGCCAGCAGCTTAGCGGACAGGGGGCCCCAGCCCCAGCATTTT; cdr3_aa: CASSLADRGPQPQHF
clone_size: NA; v_call: TRBV7-9; j_call: TRBJ1-1; d_call: NA; cdr3_nt: TGTGCCAGCAGGGGACCTCGAATGAACACTGAAGCTTTCTTT; cdr3_aa: CASRGPRMNTEAFF
clone_size: NA; v_call: TRBV5-6; j_call: TRBJ2-7; d_call: TRBD1; cdr3_nt: TGTGCCAGCAGCTCAACCGGGACAGGGGCCTACGAGCAGTACTTC; cdr3_aa: CASSSTGTGAYEQYF
clone_size: NA; v_call: TRBV27; j_call: TRBJ1-1; d_call: NA; cdr3_nt: TGTGCCACCCCTCCAGTTTTAAACACTGAAGCTTTCTTT; cdr3_aa: CATPPVLNTEAFF
clone_size: once; v_call: TRBV7-6; j_call: TRBJ2-2; d_call: TRBD2; cdr3_nt: TGTGCCAGCAGCTTAAGGTCGGGAGGGCTGGACACCGGGGAGCTGTTTTTT; cdr3_aa: CASSLRSGGLDTGELFF
clone_size: NA; v_call: TRBV28; j_call: TRBJ1-1; d_call: NA; cdr3_nt: TGTGCCAGCAGTTTAATCGGCATGAACACTGAAGCTTTCTTT; cdr3_aa: CASSLIGMNTEAFF
clone_size: NA; v_call: TRBV28; j_call: TRBJ2-1; d_call: TRBD1; cdr3_nt: TGTGCCAGCAGTCTCGGGACAGGGACCTACAATGAGCAGTTCTTC; cdr3_aa: CASSLGTGTYNEQFF
clone_size: once; v_call: TRBV10-3; j_call: TRBJ2-1; d_call: TRBD1; cdr3_nt: TGTGCCATCAGTGAGTCAGGGGGCGGTTACAATGAGCAGTTCTTC; cdr3_aa: CAISESGGGYNEQFF
clone_size: once; v_call: TRBV19; j_call: TRBJ2-1; d_call: TRBD2; cdr3_nt: TGTGCCAGTAGCGTAGCGGGAGGGTTCTACAATGAGCAGTTCTTC; cdr3_aa: CASSVAGGFYNEQFF